What follows are 24 T cell receptor beta chains derived from one specimen sequenced in a study of radiotherapy plus CTLA-4 blockade in lung cancer (dated by TCRdb to 2017 to 2018). The library was obtained by the immunoSEQ multiplex PCR assay. TCRdb took this table from immuneACCESS and kept in-frame rearrangements with V and J called. Such tables lack part of the clones; where checked against another copy, unresolved V genes explain under half of the gap, and the rest is unexplained. Recorded for this sample are fewer than 90,000 clones; 83% of them occurred a single time. The ten top clones hold 0.75% to 0.95% of the sample. Sequencing used peripheral blood, obtained from a patient treated with radiotherapy plus ipilimumab. These receptor sequences come from a human donor with non-small cell lung cancer who had stable disease on radiotherapy plus ipilimumab.

In DNA, the CDR3 is TGTGCCATCAGCCCAAATGGGGGGGTCGGTGGCTACACCTTC. Residues: CAISPNGGVGGYTF. The chain employs TRBV10-3 and TRBJ1-2; a weak D match, TRBD1 (5 bases). This CDR3 is 14 amino acids long. Trimming took off 6 bases at V and 7 bases at J, with 18 bases between the two ends. Germline lookup yields CDR1 ENHRY and CDR2 SYGVKD.

The chain combines TRBV5-4 with TRBJ2-5; D assignment may be TRBD1 or TRBD2 (5 bases each). Matching the DNA end better, TRBJ2-7 makes the J call doubtful. CDR3 length: 15 amino acids. Germline assignment: CDR1 SGHNT and CDR2 YYREEE (reference sequence). The CDR3 coding sequence is TGTGCCAGCAGCTTGGCCGGGACGGAGTCTCTCGAGCAGTACTTC. Translated: CASSLAGTESLEQYF.

The chain has TRBV2 and TRBJ2-1; D unclear. The CDR3 runs to 13 residues. Trimming removed 4 bases at V and 3 bases at J, with 7 bases between. Germline V gives CDR1 SNHLY, CDR2 FYNNEI. Written as DNA, the CDR3 is TGTGCCAGCAGTGGCAACCGCTACAATGAGCAGTTCTTC. Residues: CASSGNRYNEQFF.

This CDR3 reads CASSSAGGTYEQYF. As DNA, the CDR3 is TGTGCCAGCAGCTCAGCGGGGGGGACCTACGAGCAGTACTTC. The V call is TRBV5-4, the J call TRBJ2-7, with 10 bases identical to TRBD2. The V and J ends lost 3 bases and 2 bases, in that order; junction bases with no gene match: 2. From germline, CDR1 is SGHNT and CDR2 YYREEE (reference sequence). The CDR3 is made up of 14 amino acids.

The chain couples TRBV9 to TRBJ2-7, with D perhaps given as TRBD1 or TRBD2 (7 bases each). This CDR3 region has 14 residues. CDR1 is SGDLS, CDR2 YYNGEE, per germline. With 4 bases removed from V and 5 bases from J, the gap between germline ends came to 16 bases. The chain's CDR3 is CASSPGGGLDEQYF. CDR3 nucleotides: TGTGCCAGCAGCCCAGGGGGGGGGCTGGACGAGCAGTACTTC.

The V call is TRBV5-4, the J call TRBJ2-3, with D tentatively TRBD1 (7 bases). The CDR3 runs to 18 residues. Per the germline V gene, CDR1 is SGHNT and CDR2 is YYREEE (reference sequence). Trimming removed 4 bases at V and 0 bases at J, with 21 bases between. DNA of the CDR3: TGTGCCAGCAGCAGCTTCGGTAGGGGGCTAGCGAGCACAGATACGCAGTATTTT. Translation: CASSSFGRGLASTDTQYF. Drawing the rest from reference TRBV5-4 and TRBJ2-3, the complete variable domain is ETGVTQSPTHLIKTRGQQVTLRCSSQSGHNTVSWYQQALGQGPQFIFQYYREEENGRGNFPPRFSGLQFPNYSSELNVNALELDDSALYLCASSSFGRGLASTDTQYFGPGTRLTVL.

The count of this clone is one. The chain couples TRBV5-4 to TRBJ1-2; 8 bases are shared with TRBD1. In germline, CDR1 is SGHNT, CDR2 YYREEE (reference sequence). There are 14 residues in the CDR3. J was trimmed by 5 bases and V by 5 bases; bases with no gene match: 8. CDR3 sequence: CASRLSQGAYGYTF. The DNA for the CDR3 is TGTGCCAGCAGGCTAAGTCAGGGGGCTTATGGCTACACCTTC.

This clone was detected only a few times. This chain joins TRBV11-3 and TRBJ2-2, with a tentative D call TRBD2 (7 bases). The CDR3 loop spans 14 amino acids. CDR1 SGHNT and CDR2 YENEEA come from the germline V gene. The V and J ends lost 3 bases and 7 bases respectively, with 12 bases between them. CDR3 residues: CASSLGGPDGELFF. The CDR3 DNA is TGTGCCAGCAGCTTGGGGGGGCCGGACGGGGAGCTGTTTTTT.

The chain joins TRBV25-1 to TRBJ1-4; D gene unclear. From germline, CDR1 is MGHDK and CDR2 SYGVNS. The CDR3 spans 14 residues. V was pared by 2 bases and J by 5 bases, with 9 bases between. This chain's CDR3 is CASSERAENEKLFF. In nucleotides, the CDR3 is TGTGCCAGCAGTGAAAGGGCAGAGAATGAAAAACTGTTTTTT. Based on the CDR3 plus reference TRBV25-1 and TRBJ1-4, the full variable domain is EADIYQTPRYLVIGTGKKITLECSQTMGHDKMYWYQQDPGMELHLIHYSYGVNSTEKGDLSSESTVSRIRTEHFPLTLESARPSHTSQYLCASSERAENEKLFFGSGTQLSVL.

The gene calls are TRBV2 and TRBJ1-4; weak D call: TRBD1 (6 bases). Germline assignment: CDR1 SNHLY and CDR2 FYNNEI. Trimming stripped 2 bases from V and 0 bases from J, with 7 bases between. This CDR3 is built from 15 residues. CDR3 nucleotides: TGTGCCAGCAGTGAAAGGGGGGCAACTAATGAAAAACTGTTTTTT. Translation: CASSERGATNEKLFF.

J is TRBJ2-7 and V is TRBV5-4; TRBD2 matches 11 bases. The CDR3 totals 16 residues. The V segment lost 0 bases and the J segment 4 bases; nucleotides outside the gene matches: 6. Germline V gene data show CDR1 as SGHNT and CDR2 as YYREEE (reference sequence). The CDR3 nucleotides are TGTGCCAGCAGCTTGGCCGGGGGACTAGCGGTGTACGAGCAGTACTTC. Translated: CASSLAGGLAVYEQYF.

This sequence joins TRBV6-5 and TRBJ2-5, with D tentatively TRBD1 (5 bases). Germline-derived CDR1 and CDR2 are MNHEY and SVGAGI. The CDR3 totals 13 residues. V shed 8 bases and J shed 7 bases, with 17 bases lying between them. CDR3 bases: TGTGCCAGCCGAACAACCGGTCAGGGGACCCAGTACTTC. Translating it yields CASRTTGQGTQYF.

The chain is built from TRBV7-6 and TRBJ1-6; 7 bases align to TRBD1. Trimming at V came to 5 bases and at J to 6 bases, leaving 7 bases not matched to a gene. Germline CDR1 is SGHVS and CDR2 is FNYEAQ. This CDR3 contains 15 residues. As DNA, the CDR3 is TGTGCCAGCAGCCCCGCGACAGGGACTAATTCACCCCTCCACTTT. This translates into CASSPATGTNSPLHF.

The J gene is TRBJ2-5, the V gene TRBV5-1, with D perhaps TRBD2 (6 bases). From germline, CDR1 is SGHRS and CDR2 YFSETQ. The CDR3 consists of 14 residues. Trimming removed 4 bases from V and 5 bases from J, with 15 bases in between. The CDR3 region has the DNA TGCGCCAGCAGCCCGGGACTCAGTTTGGAGACCCAGTACTTC. Amino acid sequence: CASSPGLSLETQYF. Together with reference TRBV5-1 and TRBJ2-5, the CDR3 gives the full variable domain: KAGVTQTPRYLIKTRGQQVTLSCSPISGHRSVSWYQQTPGQGLQFLFEYFSETQRNKGNFPGRFSGRQFSNSRSEMNVSTLELGDSALYLCASSPGLSLETQYFGPGTRLLVL.

The J gene is TRBJ2-1, the V gene TRBV19; 13 positions agree with TRBD2. Germline V gives CDR1 LNHDA, CDR2 SQIVND (reference sequence). The V gene end was trimmed by 5 bases and the J gene end by 0 bases; junction bases not matched to a gene: 10. This CDR3 has 19 residues. CDR3: CASSPLTSGRLSSYNEQFF. In nucleotides, the CDR3 is TGTGCCAGTAGTCCTTTGACTAGCGGGAGGCTAAGCTCCTACAATGAGCAGTTCTTC.

This chain joins TRBV29-1 and TRBJ1-5, with D possibly matching TRBD1 (6 bases). The germline CDR1 and CDR2 sequences are SQVTM and ANQGSEA. V was clipped by 4 bases and J by 4 bases, with 14 bases between them. The CDR3 is 14 amino acids. CDR3 sequence (DNA): TGCAGCGTTGTGACAGGAGGACGGAATCAGCCCCAGCATTTT. Translation: CSVVTGGRNQPQHF.

The chain is built from TRBV9 and TRBJ2-2, with 8 bases aligning to TRBD2. This CDR3 has 17 residues. The trim removed 6 bases at V and 7 bases at J, leaving 17 bases unmatched. Germline values: CDR1 SGDLS, CDR2 YYNGEE. The DNA for the CDR3 is TGTGCCAGCACCCGCAGAGGGAGCGGGAGAGGTGGCGGGGAGCTGTTTTTT. It codes for CASTRRGSGRGGGELFF.

The J gene is TRBJ2-5, the V gene TRBV18, with a weak D call TRBD2 (5 bases). The germline V gene encodes CDR1 KGHSH and CDR2 LQKENI. The V gene lost 2 bases and the J gene lost 1 base, with 11 bases spanning the gap. The CDR3 runs to 15 residues. The CDR3 region is CASSPEGLPQETQYF. DNA of the CDR3: TGTGCCAGCTCACCAGAGGGCCTGCCCCAAGAGACCCAGTACTTC.

This rearrangement joins TRBV29-1 to TRBJ1-2; D is ambiguous. The CDR3 totals 13 residues. V was cut by 4 bases and J by 0 bases, with 9 bases left in between. Germline V gene sequence: CDR1 SQVTM, CDR2 ANQGSEA. The CDR3 loop reads CSVGTPSNYGYTF. The DNA for the CDR3 is TGCAGCGTTGGTACCCCCTCTAACTATGGCTACACCTTC.

The chain links TRBV28 to TRBJ1-5, with D tentatively TRBD1 (5 bases). V was clipped by 5 bases and J by 10 bases, with 12 bases between them. The CDR3 has 12 residues. In germline, CDR1 is MDHEN, CDR2 SYDVKM. CDR3 loop: CASSPPGGPQHF. CDR3 sequence (DNA): TGTGCCAGCAGTCCCCCGGGGGGACCCCAGCATTTT.

The V and J genes are TRBV5-5 and TRBJ1-4; D is ambiguous. Germline V gene lookup returns CDR1 SGHKS and CDR2 YYEKEE (reference sequence). V lost 3 bases to trimming and J lost 3 bases, with 12 bases between them. This CDR3 region has 15 residues. CDR3 protein: CASSSLTGANEKLFF. In nucleotides, the CDR3 is TGTGCCAGCAGCTCGTTGACCGGTGCTAATGAAAAACTGTTTTTT.

This clone was seen a few times. The chain is built from TRBV6-6 and TRBJ1-2; no firm D call. Germline lookup yields CDR1 MNHNY and CDR2 SVGAGI (reference sequence). CDR3 length: 13 residues. The V end was cut by 0 bases, the J end by 8 bases, with 10 bases between. DNA of the CDR3: TGTGCCAGCAGTTACTCGTCCCGGAACGGCTACACCTTC. It yields the protein CASSYSSRNGYTF.

The chain uses TRBV4-2 and TRBJ2-2; the match to TRBD2 covers 7 bases. This CDR3 has 17 residues. Germline V CDR1 and CDR2: LGHNA, YNFKEQ. V lost 4 bases, J lost 1 base, and 9 bases stayed unmatched. CDR3 protein: CASSREVGGGNTGELFF. The CDR3 region has the DNA TGTGCCAGCAGCCGGGAAGTCGGCGGGGGGAACACCGGGGAGCTGTTTTTT.

The chain joins TRBV2 to TRBJ1-5; D may be TRBD1 (6 bases). The CDR3 totals 13 residues. Germline CDR1 is SNHLY and CDR2 is FYNNEI. Trimming took off 8 bases at V and 4 bases at J, with 12 bases between the two ends. The CDR3 sequence is CASGKGQNQPQHF. For the CDR3, the DNA is TGTGCCAGCGGGAAAGGACAGAATCAGCCCCAGCATTTT.